The T cell receptor (beta chain) described here comes from a study of T cell repertoires in cytomegalovirus infection. The overall study: Selection of CMV epitopes for the study included recently identified HLA-C-restricted and well-studied HLA-B-restricted ones.

Notes on the study in general: CMV-specific TCR beta clonotypes restricted by HLA-C dominated the ex vivo response. The cumulative frequency of public TCR beta families identified carriers of CMV plus the relevant HLA.

In TCRdb, the reads were re-called with MiXCR into one record per CDR3 protein. The sample carries about half a million distinct CDR3 sequences, about 42% recorded once. This clonotype has just one count. Its antigen remains unknown. The V segment lost 4 bases and the J segment 0 bases; nucleotides outside the gene matches: 5. The CDR3 consists of 15 residues. This receptor was obtained from a human donor in good health (CMV status not recorded). Some clones in this sample may be carry-over from other donors' samples. The V gene is TRBV23-1, the J gene TRBJ1-1; 7 bases match TRBD1. TRBV23-1 is treated as an ORF (open reading frame) with a function not yet certain. This sample comprised cultured PBMCs, obtained from culture after CMV antigen stimulation. CDR3 nucleotide sequence: TGCGCCAGCAGTCGGGCCACAGGGGTGAACACTGAAGCTTTCTTT. Protein: CASSRATGVNTEAFF.